A single sample is the source of the 26 T cell receptor beta chains below, sequenced in a study of blood T cell repertoires in COVID-19. Profiled with immunoSEQ multiplex PCR; TCRdb holds only in-frame clones, not every one. The sample yields approximately 250,000 clones, around 89% seen once. The sequenced material came from PBMCs or T cells enriched from blood (not recorded which). The receptor source for this set is a woman aged 40 to 50 with acute COVID-19.

The genes are TRBV7-2 and TRBJ2-3; D ambiguous. CDR3 length: 12 amino acids. Trimming took off 5 bases at V and 3 bases at J, with 6 bases between the two ends. Per germline, CDR1 SGHTA and CDR2 FQGNSA. The CDR3 DNA reads TGTGCCAGCAGCCTACTTACAGATACGCAGTATTTT. It translates to CASSLLTDTQYF.

The genes are TRBV6-5 and TRBJ1-2; TRBD1 is a possible D gene (6 bases). The CDR3 sequence is 13 residues long. The germline gives CDR1 MNHEY, CDR2 SVGAGI. V gave up 4 bases and J gave up 9 bases, with 15 bases separating them. The CDR3: CASSSQGRLSYTF. DNA for the CDR3: TGTGCCAGCAGTTCTCAGGGGCGGCTAAGCTACACCTTC.

This clone was detected a few times. The V gene is TRBV27, the J gene TRBJ1-5; perhaps TRBD1 as D (5 bases). Germline CDR1 MNHEY, CDR2 SMNVEV (reference sequence). The CDR3 has 14 amino acids. V was pared by 8 bases and J by 4 bases, with 15 bases between. The CDR3 nucleotides read TGTGCCAGCCGCTCCGCAGGGTTAAATCAGCCCCAGCATTTT. Translated: CASRSAGLNQPQHF.

The CDR3 reads CASSVDRAGYEQYF. The CDR3 DNA follows: TGTGCCAGCAGCGTAGACAGGGCTGGGTACGAGCAGTACTTC. The V call is TRBV9, the J call TRBJ2-7; tentatively, D is TRBD1 (6 bases). CDR3 length: 14 amino acids. Trimming shortened V by 0 bases and J by 4 bases, and 11 bases separated the two germline ends. The germline V gene has CDR1 SGDLS and CDR2 YYNGEE.

This clone was seen only once. The gene calls are TRBV6-5 and TRBJ2-7, with TRBD1 matching over 12 bases. Germline trimming cut 6 bases from V and 6 bases from J; bases unmatched to any gene: 9. CDR1 and CDR2 from the germline V gene are MNHEY and SVGAGI. CDR3 length: 15 residues. This CDR3 is CASRKWDRGPSEQYV. CDR3 sequence (DNA): TGTGCCAGCAGGAAATGGGACAGGGGGCCTTCCGAGCAGTACGTC.

The V and J genes are TRBV9 and TRBJ1-2; TRBD1 matches 7 bases. Germline V gives CDR1 SGDLS, CDR2 YYNGEE. V lost 3 bases, J lost 4 bases, and 9 bases stayed unmatched. CDR3 length equals 15 residues. In nucleotides, the CDR3 is TGTGCCAGCAGCGCCCGACAGGGCAGGAGCTATGGCTACACCTTC. Protein sequence: CASSARQGRSYGYTF.

J is TRBJ2-3 and V is TRBV4-3; tentatively, D is TRBD1 (5 bases). This CDR3 spans 13 amino acids. Germline V gives CDR1 LGHNA, CDR2 YSLEER. Trimming left V 0 bases short and J 7 bases short, with 8 bases between. The CDR3 region has the DNA TGCGCCAGCAGCCAAGAGGGGCTTAATACGCAGTATTTT. It encodes CASSQEGLNTQYF.

The chain recombines TRBV5-1 with TRBJ1-4; possibly TRBD1 for D (6 bases). Germline values: CDR1 SGHRS, CDR2 YFSETQ. The CDR3 has 14 amino acids. V dropped 1 base and J dropped 6 bases, with 10 bases sitting between them. The CDR3 DNA sequence: TGCGCCAGCAGCTTGCAGGGGCGAGATGAAAAACTGTTTTTT. It yields the protein CASSLQGRDEKLFF.

The J gene is TRBJ1-6, the V gene TRBV6-2 or TRBV6-3; TRBD1 agrees at 7 bases. There are 15 residues in the CDR3. Trimming cost V 5 bases and J 7 bases; bases outside gene matches: 8. Germline V lookup: CDR1 MNHEY, CDR2 SVGEGT. Here the CDR3 reads CASSKGQVMNSPLHF. The CDR3 region has the DNA TGTGCCAGCAGTAAAGGACAGGTTATGAATTCACCCCTCCACTTT.

The chain links TRBV5-6 to TRBJ2-1; no clear D gene. This CDR3 is 14 amino acids long. Per the germline V gene, CDR1 is SGHDT and CDR2 is YYEEEE. Trimming pared 5 bases from V and 0 bases from J, leaving 9 bases between. CDR3 amino acids: CASSSASSYNEQFF. In DNA, the CDR3 is TGTGCCAGCAGTTCCGCGAGCTCCTACAATGAGCAGTTCTTC. Full variable domain (rest looked up from reference TRBV5-6 and TRBJ2-1): DAGVTQSPTHLIKTRGQQVTLRCSPKSGHDTVSWYQQALGQGPQFIFQYYEEEERQRGNFPDRFSGHQFPNYSSELNVNALLLGDSALYLCASSSASSYNEQFFGPGTRLTVL.

DNA of the CDR3: TGTGCCAGCAGCCCTGGCGGATACAATGAGCAGTTCTTC. Residues: CASSPGGYNEQFF. The rearrangement uses TRBV12-3 or TRBV12-4 and TRBJ2-1, with unresolved D. Between the trimmed V and J ends, which lost 6 bases and 4 bases, there was a span of 10 bases. The CDR3 consists of 13 residues.

The chain links TRBV6-5 to TRBJ1-2; possibly TRBD1 for D (5 bases). This CDR3 is built from 13 residues. Germline V CDR1 and CDR2: MNHEY, SVGAGI. Deletions cut 8 bases from V and 7 bases from J, with 17 bases between. For the CDR3, the DNA is TGTGCCAGCTCAAAGGGGCTGTTGAGTGGCTACACCTTC. As protein: CASSKGLLSGYTF.

The genes are TRBV5-1 and TRBJ2-2; D might be TRBD1 (6 bases). The CDR3 is 15 amino acids. V lost 2 bases to trimming and J lost 3 bases, with 11 bases between them. Germline CDR1 is SGHRS and CDR2 is YFSETQ. In nucleotides, the CDR3 is TGCGCCAGCAGCTTCGGGACAACAGACACCGGGGAGCTGTTTTTT. Its protein is CASSFGTTDTGELFF.

The chain is built from TRBV24-1 and TRBJ2-1, with TRBD2 matching over 12 bases. Germline-derived CDR1 and CDR2 are KGHDR and SFDVKD. This CDR3 comprises 16 residues. The junction had 3 bases not matched to a gene; V was cut back by 3 bases and J by 4 bases. The DNA of the CDR3 is TGTGCCACCAGTGATCACGGACTAGCGGGGTACAATGAGCAGTTCTTC. This gives the protein CATSDHGLAGYNEQFF.

The J gene is TRBJ1-6, the V gene TRBV9, with unresolved D. CDR1 and CDR2 (germline): SGDLS, YYNGEE. Trimming removed 4 bases at V and 7 bases at J, with 15 bases between. The CDR3 is 15 amino acids. CDR3 residues: CASSNGVASNSPLHF. The CDR3 DNA reads as TGTGCCAGCAGCAACGGGGTCGCAAGCAATTCACCCCTCCACTTT.

V is TRBV5-6 and J is TRBJ1-2; the D gene is possibly TRBD1 (5 bases). The V and J ends lost 4 bases and 3 bases respectively, with 16 bases between them. This CDR3 region has 15 residues. The germline V gene encodes CDR1 SGHDT and CDR2 YYEEEE. The CDR3 is CASSPGGEGDYGYTF. The CDR3 DNA sequence: TGTGCCAGCAGCCCCGGAGGGGAAGGGGACTATGGCTACACCTTC.

The chain uses TRBV10-3 and TRBJ2-7; weak D call: TRBD2 (6 bases). Trimming pared 3 bases from V and 0 bases from J, leaving 6 bases between. Germline lookup yields CDR1 ENHRY and CDR2 SYGVKD. The CDR3 spans 13 residues. The CDR3 nucleotides are TGTGCCATCAGTGACGGGAGCTCCTACGAGCAGTACTTC. It specifies CAISDGSSYEQYF.

Only one count was recorded for this clone. The chain joins TRBV7-2 to TRBJ1-2, with D perhaps TRBD1 (6 bases). The CDR3 covers 13 residues. Germline CDR1 and CDR2: SGHTA and FQGNSA. V was trimmed by 2 bases and J by 6 bases, leaving 10 bases between them. CDR3 bases: TGTGCCAGCAGCTTACCCCAGGGGAATGGCTACACCTTC. This encodes CASSLPQGNGYTF. Looking up the rest from reference TRBV7-2 and TRBJ1-2 gives the full variable domain: GAGVSQSPSNKVTEKGKDVELRCDPISGHTALYWYRQSLGQGLEFLIYFQGNSAPDKSGLPSDRFSAERTGGSVSTLTIQRTQQEDSAVYLCASSLPQGNGYTFGSGTRLTVV.

The V call is TRBV5-1, the J call TRBJ1-4; TRBD1 matches 7 bases. The ends lost 0 bases at V and 4 bases at J; junction bases unmatched: 3. Per the germline V gene, CDR1 is SGHRS and CDR2 is YFSETQ. The CDR3 spans 15 residues. The chain's CDR3 is CASSLEGQYNEKLFF. CDR3 coding DNA: TGCGCCAGCAGCTTGGAGGGACAGTATAATGAAAAACTGTTTTTT.

The chain links TRBV3-1 (or the pseudogene TRBV3-2) to TRBJ2-3; D possibly corresponds to TRBD2 (5 bases). V was trimmed by 5 bases and J by 8 bases, leaving 14 bases between them. This CDR3 spans 13 amino acids. Germline V CDR1 and CDR2: LGHDT, YNNKEL (reference sequence). CDR3 region: CASSYALEGTQYF. For the CDR3, the DNA is TGTGCCAGCAGCTACGCACTAGAGGGTACGCAGTATTTT.

This sequence joins TRBV27 and TRBJ2-1; TRBD1 agrees at 7 bases. V shed 3 bases, J shed 9 bases, and the junction held 26 bases outside the gene matches. The germline gives CDR1 MNHEY, CDR2 SMNVEV (reference sequence). CDR3 length: 20 amino acids. The CDR3 here is CASSLVLKPGGGPYPGEQFF. The CDR3 nucleotides read TGTGCCAGCAGTTTGGTCCTCAAGCCAGGGGGTGGCCCGTACCCAGGTGAGCAGTTCTTC.

CDR3 nucleotide sequence: TGTGCCAGTAGTATAGGTGGGACAGGGATGAAGACCCAGTACTTC. Amino acid sequence: CASSIGGTGMKTQYF. V usage is TRBV19 and J usage is TRBJ2-5; TRBD1 agrees at 9 bases. The CDR3 is 15 amino acids. Trimming took 1 base from V and 6 from J; bases not matched to a gene: 6. Germline values: CDR1 LNHDA, CDR2 SQIVND (reference sequence).

V gene TRBV18 combines with J gene TRBJ2-3; TRBD2 might be the D (6 bases). The CDR3 loop spans 15 amino acids. V was trimmed by 6 bases and J by 4 bases, leaving 17 bases between them. Germline V gene lookup returns CDR1 KGHSH and CDR2 LQKENI. In nucleotides, the CDR3 is TGTGCCAGCTCCCTTTCCGACTCGGGAGCAGATACGCAGTATTTT. Translated, it gives CASSLSDSGADTQYF.

This clone was found once. The chain combines TRBV6-2 or TRBV6-3 with TRBJ2-3; TRBD2 matches 10 bases. V lost 4 bases, J lost 9 bases, and 13 bases stayed unmatched. Germline V gene sequence: CDR1 MNHEY, CDR2 SVGEGT. This CDR3 region has 16 residues. The CDR3 DNA is TGTGCCAGCAGTTCCCTAGCGGGGGCCCCCAAGAGGACGCAGTATTTT. Protein sequence: CASSSLAGAPKRTQYF.

The chain carries TRBV11-3 and TRBJ1-2, with a possible D match to TRBD1 (5 bases). The V end lost 0 bases, the J end lost 8 bases, and 13 bases lay between the germline ends. This CDR3 is 14 amino acids long. Germline V lookup: CDR1 SGHNT, CDR2 YENEEA. DNA of the CDR3: TGTGCCAGCAGCTTAGATCCGGGGGTTACAGGCTACACCTTC. This sequence encodes CASSLDPGVTGYTF.

The CDR3 coding sequence is TGTGCCACCAGCAGTGTTTCAGGGAATTCACCCCTCCACTTT. Encoded protein: CATSSVSGNSPLHF. The gene calls are TRBV15 and TRBJ1-6; a weak D match, TRBD1 (5 bases). Deletions cut 3 bases from V and 7 bases from J, with 10 bases between. Germline V gene lookup returns CDR1 LNHNV and CDR2 YYDKDF (reference sequence). The CDR3 covers 14 residues.